A selection of T cell receptor beta chains follows, all from one sample in a study of T cell repertoires and leukemia-associated antigens. These receptors' antigens are unknown. One entry per CDR3 protein, called by TCRdb with MiXCR from the 5' RACE reads. This table holds 12,000 to 15,000 distinct CDR3 sequences, approximately 42% found once. The specimen sequenced was CD3+ T cells sorted from blood and cultured. The receptor set was obtained from a female donor in good health. CDR3s include the opening cysteine and the closing phenylalanine or tryptophan. Where a row states a size, it is once, few, many or the class of an expanded clone; other rows omit it.

TRBV5-1	.	CASSSPSGSARYQETQYF
TRBV5-1	medium-sized	CASSGTPTDTQYF
TRBV5-1	.	CASSSRAQSEGYTF
TRBV12-3/TRBV12-4	.	CASRVGRTDTQYF
TRBV4-3	.	CAGSQDMAGTGNIIYF
TRBV9	medium-sized	CASSSKTSGGNNEQFF
TRBV5-6	.	CASTEEPGPEQFF
TRBV6-5	medium-sized	CASTLLAGETQYF
TRBV7-7	.	CTSGPGTSSNGELFF
TRBV5-1	.	CASGQGESYGYTF
TRBV13	medium-sized	CASTRSGSKNIQYF
TRBV20-1	once	CSARTTSGRIEQFF
TRBV20-1	many	CSASRGGPGGYTF
TRBV12-3/TRBV12-4	medium-sized	CASSPTSGHVGEQFF
TRBV18	medium-sized	CASSSRDSGNEQFF
TRBV7-2	few	CASSSQYNSYNEQFF
TRBV27	.	CASSITGGLLTYEQYF
TRBV15	medium-sized	CATSSDRLQETQYF
TRBV12-3/TRBV12-4	.	CASSWGQGASTDTQYF
TRBV20-1	many	CSARGLAGGVNEQFF
TRBV5-1	.	CASSLDGTAYNEQFF
TRBV5-1	.	CAGSLVTSFAHGVNVLTF
TRBV20-1	medium-sized	CSALSDLGEQYF
TRBV20-1	.	CSAPTSGTDYEQNF
TRBV24-1	.	CATRGYSQETQYF
TRBV11-1	many	CASSPGGMDTEAFF
TRBV7-9	once	CASSFYICSAGTSGTDTQYF
TRBV7-6	few	CASSLASATNEQYF
TRBV5-1	.	CASSLEGDSYNEQFF
TRBV6-1	.	CASSEDRTGGRTDTQYF
TRBV5-1	medium-sized	CASSIDRGGTDTQYF
TRBV11-1	.	CASIEDRQFSPSGLYF
TRBV20-1	medium-sized	CSATPVSRHNEQFF
TRBV4-3	.	CASSQRTDRYEQYF
TRBV18	many	CASSPTAPGGEPEAFF
TRBV20-1	.	CSARVGVAGPGRETQYF
TRBV24-1	.	CATRDRANTEAFF
TRBV5-5	.	CAISLREEFTEAFF
TRBV7-9	many	CASSLVLARNNEQFF
TRBV13	medium-sized	CASSPRGVSYEQYF
TRBV24-1	.	CATSDNTGTGLNIQYF
TRBV9	many	CANQSGLAGVLTPGSCFF
TRBV5-6	.	CGGGLRLAGGWTGELFF
TRBV20-1	medium-sized	CSARATSGRFNEQFF
TRBV7-2	medium-sized	CASSSGLAQETQYF
TRBV12-3/TRBV12-4	many	CASSFILITSATTGSNTGELFF
TRBV12-3/TRBV12-4	few	CASSRPGNQPQHF
TRBV5-1	.	CASSGEQGASYEQYF
TRBV20-1	medium-sized	CSARMLYSGRSEYEQYF